Shown below are 5 T cell receptor beta chains from a single sample sequenced in a study of T-cell reconstitution after alpha-beta-depleted transplantation in children. Construction of the TCRbeta library involved unique molecular identifiers. One entry per CDR3 protein results from TCRdb running MiXCR on the PCR reads. The table records roughly 400,000 distinct CDR3 sequences, roughly 20% of them present only once. Sequences were derived from PBMCs from the stem cell graft donor, sampled from the stem cell graft. The receptors come from a human donor who donated a stem cell graft to a child with acute myeloid leukemia.

This clonotype was seen more than once but under ten times. V is TRBV29-1 and J is TRBJ2-5, with 7 positions matching TRBD1. Germline lookup yields CDR1 SQVTM and CDR2 ANQGSEA. The CDR3 spans 13 residues. V gave up 6 bases and J gave up 5 bases; unmatched junction bases: 9. The CDR3 bases are TGCAGCGTAGTACAGGGGTTTTTCGAGACCCAGTACTTC. As protein: CSVVQGFFETQYF.

The rearrangement uses TRBV12-3 or TRBV12-4 and TRBJ1-5; unclear D gene. The V and J ends lost 1 base and 2 bases respectively, with 18 bases between them. This CDR3 has 18 residues. The CDR3 coding sequence is TGTGCCAGCAGTTTAGTTAGGGCCGGGCCCCCGGGCAATCAGCCCCAGCATTTT. The encoded protein is CASSLVRAGPPGNQPQHF.

This clonotype has a handful of counts. This rearrangement joins TRBV15 to TRBJ2-5; weak D call: TRBD2 (6 bases). The CDR3 runs 16 residues. With 0 bases removed from V and 5 bases from J, the gap between germline ends came to 16 bases. Germline V CDR1 and CDR2: LNHNV, YYDKDF (reference sequence). CDR3 sequence: CATSRDERLVWETQYF. CDR3 DNA sequence: TGTGCCACCAGCAGAGACGAAAGACTAGTTTGGGAGACCCAGTACTTC.

J is TRBJ1-1 and V is TRBV5-5, with D unresolved. Germline CDR1 SGHKS, CDR2 YYEKEE (reference sequence). The CDR3 runs to 14 residues. V was pared by 2 bases and J by 0 bases, with 8 bases between. DNA for the CDR3: TGTGCCAGCAGCTTACGGGTTTTGAACACTGAAGCTTTCTTT. It codes for CASSLRVLNTEAFF.

This clonotype was seen a handful of times. V gene TRBV24-1 combines with J gene TRBJ2-1; D not resolved. Germline V gene sequence: CDR1 KGHDR, CDR2 SFDVKD. The CDR3 extends over 13 amino acids. V lost 5 bases and J lost 1, with 5 bases in between. The CDR3 is CATSASSYNEQFF. CDR3 coding DNA: TGTGCCACCAGTGCCTCTTCCTACAATGAGCAGTTCTTC.